The 13 T cell receptor beta chains reported below all come from one sample, sequenced in a study of human T cells and chemical hapten exposure. Time point reported: patch test 1, 2 weeks after DPC sensitization. Treatment indicated: therapeutic diphenylcyclopropenone sensitization with weekly scalp DPC. TCRdb re-analysed the RACE reads in MiXCR, keeping a single row per CDR3 protein. The table lists 79,000 or so distinct CDR3 sequences, 10% of them singletons. This specimen was whole blood, taken in connection with sensitization to the hapten diphenylcyclopropenone (DPC). All receptors come from a woman aged 50 to 60 with alopecia areata. Some clones in this sample may be carry-over from other donors' samples.

The rearrangement joins TRBV7-8 to TRBJ1-5; D uncertain. Germline loops: CDR1 SGHVS, CDR2 FQNEAQ. V lost 3 bases and J lost 7, with 19 bases in between. The CDR3 has 16 residues. The chain's CDR3 is CASSFLERRVGQPQHF. The CDR3 DNA sequence: TGTGCCAGCAGCTTTCTCGAACGTAGGGTCGGCCAGCCCCAGCATTTT.

This clonotype was detected ten times or more. The chain couples TRBV20-1 to TRBJ1-3; the D is unclear. Germline values: CDR1 DFQATT, CDR2 SNEGSKA (reference sequence). The CDR3 sequence is 12 residues long. The ends were cut back, 6 bases at V and 0 bases at J, with 6 bases in the middle. The CDR3 region is CSAALSGNTIYF. CDR3 DNA sequence: TGCAGTGCGGCTCTCTCTGGAAACACCATATATTTT.

The chain carries TRBV19 and TRBJ1-5; D is perhaps TRBD1 (6 bases). Per germline, CDR1 LNHDA and CDR2 SQIVND (reference sequence). Trimming took 6 bases from V and 6 from J, leaving 15 bases between them. This CDR3 spans 14 amino acids. The CDR3, as DNA: TGTGCCAGTAGACTGGGGGCTCCTGCTCAGCCCCAGCATTTT. As protein: CASRLGAPAQPQHF. Complete variable domain (other parts from reference TRBV19 and TRBJ1-5): DGGITQSPKYLFRKEGQNVTLSCEQNLNHDAMYWYRQDPGQGLRLIYYSQIVNDFQKGDIAEGYSVSREKKESFPLTVTSAQKNPTAFYLCASRLGAPAQPQHFGDGTRLSIL.

In this sample, this clonotype turned up a few times. This rearrangement joins TRBV20-1 to TRBJ1-1; D not resolved. Trimming shortened V by 3 bases and J by 2 bases, and 10 bases separated the two germline ends. This CDR3 is 13 amino acids long. Germline-derived CDR1 and CDR2 are DFQATT and SNEGSKA (reference sequence). Here the CDR3 reads CSARVNSNTEAFF. The CDR3 DNA follows: TGCAGTGCTAGGGTCAATTCTAACACTGAAGCTTTCTTT.

The rearrangement joins TRBV5-5 to TRBJ1-6; 8 nucleotides agree with TRBD1. V trimming: 4 bases; J trimming: 7 bases; junction bases outside the gene matches: 13. This CDR3 contains 17 residues. Germline assignment: CDR1 SGHKS and CDR2 YYEKEE (reference sequence). The CDR3 region is CASSGQGALLPNSPLHF. The CDR3 DNA sequence: TGTGCCAGCAGCGGACAGGGTGCCCTCCTCCCGAATTCACCCCTCCACTTT.

For this clonotype: Sequence at one end of the junction differs from germline and may be a read error. The chain carries TRBV29-1 and TRBJ2-1; D unresolved. CDR3 size: 8 residues. Germline V gives CDR1 SQVTM, CDR2 ANQGSEA. The CDR3 sequence: CRDGDWVF. CDR3 sequence (DNA): TGCAGAGACGGAGATTGGGTCTTC.

This clonotype was counted many times. In nucleotides, the CDR3 is TGTGCCAGCAGCTTAAGAGTAGCGGGAGTAGGGTACAATGAGCAGTTCTTC. It encodes CASSLRVAGVGYNEQFF. V and J are TRBV7-2 and TRBJ2-1; 9 bases map to TRBD2. V was pared by 2 bases and J by 4 bases, with 9 bases of the junction left unmatched. CDR1 and CDR2 from the germline V gene are SGHTA and FQGNSA. This CDR3 spans 17 amino acids. The whole variable domain, remainder taken from reference TRBV7-2 and TRBJ2-1, is GAGVSQSPSNKVTEKGKDVELRCDPISGHTALYWYRQSLGQGLEFLIYFQGNSAPDKSGLPSDRFSAERTGGSVSTLTIQRTQQEDSAVYLCASSLRVAGVGYNEQFFGPGTRLTVL.

The chain uses TRBV20-1 and TRBJ1-1, with 12 nucleotides matching TRBD1. The length of the CDR3 is 11 residues. CDR1 and CDR2 (germline): DFQATT, SNEGSKA (reference sequence). J was trimmed by 8 bases and V by 5 bases; bases with no gene match: 0. CDR3 sequence: CSAGTGGEAFF. Written as DNA, the CDR3 is TGCAGTGCTGGGACAGGGGGCGAAGCTTTCTTT.

This clonotype was detected a few times. The chain employs TRBV7-2 and TRBJ2-3, with 11 bases aligning to TRBD2. This CDR3 spans 16 amino acids. Germline CDR1 is SGHTA and CDR2 is FQGNSA. The trim removed 6 bases at V and 2 bases at J, leaving 7 bases unmatched. The CDR3 DNA is TGTGCCAGCAGGCCCTTTAGCGGGAGGGCCACAGATACGCAGTATTTT. This gives the protein CASRPFSGRATDTQYF.

J is TRBJ1-5 and V is TRBV6-2 or TRBV6-3; D ambiguous. From germline, CDR1 is MNHEY and CDR2 SVGEGT. The V end was cut by 6 bases, the J end by 0 bases, with 9 bases between. The CDR3 sequence is 14 residues long. CDR3 coding DNA: TGTGCCAGCAGGACCACGAGTAGCAATCAGCCCCAGCATTTT. The encoded protein is CASRTTSSNQPQHF.

This clonotype has ten or more counts. The rearrangement links TRBV3-1 to TRBJ1-3; D unclear. Germline lookup yields CDR1 LGHDT and CDR2 YNNKEL (reference sequence). CDR3 length: 15 amino acids. V was trimmed by 1 base and J by 0 bases, leaving 7 bases between them. CDR3: CASSQALSSGNTIYF. DNA of the CDR3: TGTGCCAGCAGCCAAGCTCTCAGCTCTGGAAACACCATATATTTT.

This clonotype was recorded at least ten times. At one of its ends the junction is not consistent with the germline gene, which may arise from a read error. V is TRBV7-7 and J is TRBJ2-1; 12 nucleotides align to TRBD2. Germline V gene sequence: CDR1 SSHAT, CDR2 FNYEAQ (reference sequence). The CDR3 covers 15 residues. The CDR3 coding sequence is TGTGCTAGCAGCTCCTGGACTAGCGGGATCGATGAGCAGTTCTTC. Encoded protein: CASSSWTSGIDEQFF.

V and J are TRBV29-1 and TRBJ2-7; no reliable D call. The germline V and J ends were trimmed by 3 bases and 5 bases, with 17 bases remaining between them. The CDR3 runs to 14 residues. Per the germline V gene, CDR1 is SQVTM and CDR2 is ANQGSEA. CDR3 sequence reads: CSVETGLPSDEQYF. Here the CDR3 DNA reads TGCAGCGTTGAGACGGGCCTACCGAGCGACGAGCAGTACTTC.